One and the same sample provided the 22 T cell receptor beta chains below, sequenced in a study of long-term antiretroviral therapy in people with HIV. Sequencing used immunoSEQ v3.0 at survey level. Sequenced by immunoSEQ multiplex PCR; TCRdb stores in-frame clones only, minus some. This table holds roughly 25,000 clones, about 79% found once. The source was unsorted PBMCs, collected 0.7 years before starting antiretroviral therapy. These receptors were taken from a man aged 25-45 years with HIV.

The chain combines TRBV18 with TRBJ2-7, with D perhaps given as TRBD1 or TRBD2 (5 bases each). Germline lookup yields CDR1 KGHSH and CDR2 LQKENI. The CDR3 runs 15 residues. Deletions cut 6 bases from V and 4 bases from J, with 19 bases between. CDR3 DNA: TGTGCCAGCTCGCCTACAGAGGGGCTTGGGTACGAGCAGTACTTC. Its protein is CASSPTEGLGYEQYF.

V is TRBV6-1 and J is TRBJ2-5; 10 positions agree with TRBD2. Germline V gives CDR1 MNHNS, CDR2 SASEGT. This CDR3 comprises 14 residues. V shed 7 bases and J 4 bases; nucleotides not matched to a gene: 6. The CDR3 DNA follows: TGTGCCAGCAAGGGAACTAGCGGGACAGAGACCCAGTACTTC. Residues: CASKGTSGTETQYF.

The chain has TRBV18 and TRBJ2-7; 9 bases line up with TRBD1. Germline V gene data show CDR1 as KGHSH and CDR2 as LQKENI. V gave up 3 bases and J gave up 0 bases; unmatched junction bases: 21. This CDR3 is 21 amino acids long. CDR3 residues: CASSPGTGPHDTGVPSYEQYF. Here the CDR3 DNA reads TGTGCCAGCTCACCCGGGACAGGGCCCCATGACACGGGAGTTCCCTCCTACGAGCAGTACTTC.

The gene calls are TRBV28 and TRBJ1-1; the D gene is possibly TRBD1 (6 bases). The V end was cut by 10 bases, the J end by 1 base, with 22 bases between. This CDR3 has 16 residues. Germline-derived CDR1 and CDR2 are MDHEN and SYDVKM. CDR3 protein: CATTPLDSLSNTEAFF. The CDR3 DNA reads as TGTGCCACCACACCCCTGGACAGCCTTTCGAACACTGAAGCTTTCTTT.

V usage is TRBV7-2 and J usage is TRBJ2-2; the match to TRBD2 covers 13 bases. The CDR3 has 15 residues. CDR1 and CDR2 (germline): SGHTA, FQGNSA. With 6 bases clipped from V and 4 bases from J, the junction kept 2 bases outside the gene matches. This CDR3 is CASRLAGGLTGELFF. The CDR3 DNA sequence: TGTGCCAGCAGACTAGCGGGGGGGCTCACCGGGGAGCTGTTTTTT.

The V call is TRBV5-1, the J call TRBJ2-2; 7 bases agree with TRBD2. Trimming cost V 6 bases and J 1 base; bases outside gene matches: 6. This CDR3 comprises 15 residues. Germline values: CDR1 SGHRS, CDR2 YFSETQ. This CDR3 is CASTERGGNTGELFF. CDR3 DNA: TGCGCCAGCACTGAGCGGGGCGGGAACACCGGGGAGCTGTTTTTT.

The rearrangement joins TRBV10-3 to TRBJ1-5; 10 bases map to TRBD1. The length of the CDR3 is 15 residues. With 7 bases clipped from V and 6 bases from J, the junction kept 9 bases outside the gene matches. Germline V gives CDR1 ENHRY, CDR2 SYGVKD. The CDR3 spells CAIKGTGDRGQPQHF. As DNA, the CDR3 is TGTGCCATCAAAGGGACAGGGGATAGGGGTCAGCCCCAGCATTTT.

The gene calls are TRBV5-1 and TRBJ2-1; 10 bases agree with TRBD2. This CDR3 has 19 residues. The V gene end was trimmed by 3 bases and the J gene end by 4 bases; junction bases not matched to a gene: 16. Germline values: CDR1 SGHRS, CDR2 YFSETQ. Written as DNA, the CDR3 is TGCGCCAGCAGCTCGACCCAAACTCTAGCGGGGGATCGGTACAATGAGCAGTTCTTC. Amino acids: CASSSTQTLAGDRYNEQFF.

V gene TRBV5-1 combines with J gene TRBJ2-1, with 11 bases that match TRBD2. This CDR3 has 16 amino acids. With V trimmed by 4 bases and J by 8 bases, 11 bases remained unmatched. The V gene's germline CDR1 is SGHRS and CDR2 YFSETQ. The CDR3 DNA is TGCGCCAGCAGCCTCATAGCGGGGGGGCCTTTGGATGAGCAGTTCTTC. It yields the protein CASSLIAGGPLDEQFF. The full variable domain, rest sourced from reference TRBV5-1 and TRBJ2-1, is KAGVTQTPRYLIKTRGQQVTLSCSPISGHRSVSWYQQTPGQGLQFLFEYFSETQRNKGNFPGRFSGRQFSNSRSEMNVSTLELGDSALYLCASSLIAGGPLDEQFFGPGTRLTVL.

The chain uses TRBV5-6 and TRBJ2-3; 14 bases agree with TRBD2. Germline lookup yields CDR1 SGHDT and CDR2 YYEEEE. The CDR3 consists of 16 residues. J gave up 7 bases and V 3 bases, and 7 bases lay outside the gene matches. The CDR3 coding sequence is TGTGCCAGCAGCTCTACCGGGACTAGCGGGAGATATACGCAGTATTTT. This translates into CASSSTGTSGRYTQYF.

This chain links TRBV30 with TRBJ1-5; no clear D gene. V shed 1 base and J shed 4 bases, with 8 bases lying between them. Germline V gene sequence: CDR1 GTSNPN, CDR2 SVGIG (reference sequence). The CDR3 extends over 13 amino acids. The CDR3 spells CAWSGGLNQPQHF. In DNA form, the CDR3 reads TGTGCCTGGAGTGGCGGTCTTAATCAGCCCCAGCATTTT.

The J gene is TRBJ2-5, the V gene TRBV19; possibly TRBD2 for D (6 bases). Trimming took 4 bases from V and 1 from J, leaving 13 bases between them. The germline gives CDR1 LNHDA, CDR2 SQIVND (reference sequence). The CDR3 extends over 15 amino acids. For the CDR3, the DNA is TGTGCCAGTAGTAATGGAGGGCAGCCCCAAGAGACCCAGTACTTC. Encoded protein: CASSNGGQPQETQYF.

This clone appeared once. The chain carries TRBV7-2 and TRBJ1-1; D possibly corresponds to TRBD1 (5 bases). Per germline, CDR1 SGHTA and CDR2 FQGNSA. V lost 1 base and J lost 5, with 11 bases in between. There are 14 residues in the CDR3. The CDR3 sequence is CASSLGGELTEAFF. In DNA, the CDR3 is TGTGCCAGCAGCTTAGGGGGGGAGTTAACTGAAGCTTTCTTT.

The V call is TRBV28, the J call TRBJ1-1; D not resolved. V shed 5 bases and J shed 10 bases, with 14 bases lying between them. CDR1 MDHEN and CDR2 SYDVKM come from the germline V gene. This CDR3 has 12 amino acids. The CDR3 spells CASSPQPLGAFF. The CDR3 DNA reads TGTGCCAGCAGTCCACAGCCCCTGGGAGCTTTCTTT.

The chain has TRBV23-1 and TRBJ2-3; 11 bases line up with TRBD2. TRBV23-1 is recorded as an ORF, its role being uncertain. This CDR3 spans 16 amino acids. The V segment lost 3 bases and the J segment 2 bases; nucleotides outside the gene matches: 4. This chain's CDR3 is CASSQPSGGHTDTQYF. CDR3 coding DNA: TGCGCCAGCAGTCAGCCTAGCGGGGGGCACACAGATACGCAGTATTTT.

The V gene is TRBV7-9, the J gene TRBJ2-7; the match to TRBD1 covers 9 bases. The CDR3 extends over 15 amino acids. Germline V gives CDR1 SEHNR, CDR2 FQNEAQ (reference sequence). Losses at the gene ends were 6 bases for V and 1 base for J; bases not matched to a gene: 7. CDR3 in DNA: TGTGCCAGCAGATTTACAGGGGGCGAATCCTACGAGCAGTACTTC. It translates to CASRFTGGESYEQYF.

V gene TRBV28 combines with J gene TRBJ2-7; D might be TRBD1 (5 bases). The CDR3 is 14 residues long. V was clipped by 3 bases and J by 1 base, with 10 bases between them. The germline V gene has CDR1 MDHEN and CDR2 SYDVKM. The CDR3 DNA reads TGTGCCAGCAGTTTGGGGCGCCGATCCTACGAGCAGTACTTC. This codes for CASSLGRRSYEQYF.

The chain is built from TRBV6-5 and TRBJ1-1; D is ambiguous. V lost 4 bases, J lost 5 bases, and 11 bases lay in between. The CDR3 is made up of 13 amino acids. The germline V gene has CDR1 MNHEY and CDR2 SVGAGI. The CDR3 protein is CASSLGIGTEAFF. For the CDR3, the DNA is TGTGCCAGCAGTTTAGGGATTGGGACTGAAGCTTTCTTT.

The gene calls are TRBV27 and TRBJ2-4; unclear D gene. The CDR3 runs 16 residues. Germline V gene sequence: CDR1 MNHEY, CDR2 SMNVEV (reference sequence). Trimming took 5 bases from V and 8 from J, leaving 22 bases between them. CDR3 residues: CASSPAPDAARDIQYF. CDR3 DNA sequence: TGTGCCAGCAGTCCCGCCCCAGACGCCGCCCGAGACATTCAGTACTTC.

The chain couples TRBV7-3 to TRBJ2-2; the match to TRBD1 covers 7 bases. CDR1 and CDR2 from the germline V gene are SGHTA and FQGTGA. Unmatched junction bases numbered 7, after V lost 5 bases and J lost 4 bases. The CDR3 totals 15 residues. The CDR3 coding sequence is TGTGCCAGCAGCGCCGACAGGGCGGGCACCGGGGAGCTGTTTTTT. Amino acid sequence: CASSADRAGTGELFF.

This clone is labeled medium-sized. The genes are TRBV4-1 and TRBJ1-1; D might be TRBD1 (5 bases). There are 15 residues in the CDR3. V was trimmed by 4 bases and J by 4 bases, leaving 16 bases between them. CDR1 MGHRA and CDR2 YSYEKL come from the germline V gene. This CDR3 reads CASSLTVGGRTEAFF. The CDR3 nucleotides read TGCGCCAGCAGCCTCACGGTCGGGGGACGCACTGAAGCTTTCTTT.

The chain has TRBV5-1 and TRBJ1-4, with 10 positions matching TRBD1. The CDR3 length is 14 residues. The germline CDR1 and CDR2 sequences are SGHRS and YFSETQ. V trimming: 3 bases; J trimming: 7 bases; junction bases outside the gene matches: 3. CDR3 bases: TGCGCCAGCAGCTCCCGGGACAGGGGTGAAAAACTGTTTTTT. Encoded protein: CASSSRDRGEKLFF. The entire variable domain, with the rest obtained from reference TRBV5-1 and TRBJ1-4, is as follows: KAGVTQTPRYLIKTRGQQVTLSCSPISGHRSVSWYQQTPGQGLQFLFEYFSETQRNKGNFPGRFSGRQFSNSRSEMNVSTLELGDSALYLCASSSRDRGEKLFFGSGTQLSVL.